These 32 T cell receptor beta chains came from one sample sequenced in a study of memory CD4+ T cells and cytomegalovirus serostatus. The sort gate was single viable CD3+CD4+CD8-CD45RO+ cells for memory CD4+ T cells. The table came from immunoSEQ multiplex PCR; TCRdb's copy has only in-frame clones and leaves some out. This table has 75,000 to 95,000 clones, 65% to 85% appearing once. The sample consisted of memory CD4+ T cells from blood. The receptor source for this set is an adult in good health and CMV-seronegative.

This clone was detected a few times. V and J are TRBV10-3 and TRBJ1-6; D is possibly TRBD1 (5 bases). This CDR3 comprises 14 residues. The V gene lost 3 bases and the J gene lost 6 bases, with 9 bases spanning the gap. Germline lookup yields CDR1 ENHRY and CDR2 SYGVKD. The DNA of the CDR3 is TGTGCCATCAGTGATCAGGGTGGTAATTCACCCCTCCACTTT. It translates to CAISDQGGNSPLHF.

The rearrangement uses TRBV28 and TRBJ1-3; 7 bases map to TRBD1. The length of the CDR3 is 15 residues. Germline lookup yields CDR1 MDHEN and CDR2 SYDVKM. The V segment lost 8 bases and the J segment 8 bases; nucleotides outside the gene matches: 15. The CDR3 bases are TGTGCCAGCGGACCTGACAGGGAAGGATTGCACACCATATATTTT. Amino acids: CASGPDREGLHTIYF.

This chain uses TRBV9 with TRBJ1-1; D is unresolved. The CDR3 length is 16 residues. Germline CDR1 SGDLS, CDR2 YYNGEE. Trimming removed 0 bases at V and 1 base at J, with 13 bases between. The CDR3 sequence is CASSVGIGSGNTEAFF. As DNA, the CDR3 is TGTGCCAGCAGCGTAGGAATCGGTTCGGGGAACACTGAAGCTTTCTTT.

As DNA, the CDR3 is TGCGCCAGCAGTGACAACGCCCTGAACACTGAAGCTTTCTTT. Translated: CASSDNALNTEAFF. The J gene is TRBJ1-1, the V gene TRBV10-1, with D hard to call. V lost 3 bases and J lost 0, with 8 bases in between. This CDR3 is built from 14 residues. Germline V gene data show CDR1 as WNHNN and CDR2 as SYGVQD (reference sequence).

The gene calls are TRBV30 and TRBJ1-2; 8 bases map to TRBD1. V trimming: 7 bases; J trimming: 1 base; junction bases outside the gene matches: 8. This CDR3 is built from 14 residues. Germline CDR1 GTSNPN, CDR2 SVGIG (reference sequence). The CDR3 DNA sequence: TGTGCCTCGTCCGGGACAGGCGTTAACTATGGCTACACCTTC. Amino acids: CASSGTGVNYGYTF.

The J gene is TRBJ2-1, the V gene TRBV20-1; no clear D. Germline V CDR1 and CDR2: DFQATT, SNEGSKA (reference sequence). The CDR3 covers 11 residues. Trimming cost V 1 base and J 9 bases, with 7 bases left between them. The CDR3 region is CSARGSFEQFF. CDR3 in DNA: TGCAGTGCTAGAGGTTCATTTGAGCAGTTCTTC.

The chain combines TRBV5-4 with TRBJ2-6; D is unresolved. CDR3 length equals 16 residues. V gave up 0 bases and J gave up 0 bases, with 7 bases separating them. Per germline, CDR1 SGHNT and CDR2 YYREEE (reference sequence). The CDR3 loop reads CASSLEVFSGANVLTF. The CDR3 DNA follows: TGTGCCAGCAGCTTGGAGGTATTCTCTGGGGCCAACGTCCTGACTTTC. The whole variable domain, remainder taken from reference TRBV5-4 and TRBJ2-6, is ETGVTQSPTHLIKTRGQQVTLRCSSQSGHNTVSWYQQALGQGPQFIFQYYREEENGRGNFPPRFSGLQFPNYSSELNVNALELDDSALYLCASSLEVFSGANVLTFGAGSRLTVL.

In its sample, this clone was seen a few times. The rearrangement joins TRBV5-1 to TRBJ1-5; no firm D call. Germline V gives CDR1 SGHRS, CDR2 YFSETQ. This CDR3 spans 14 amino acids. Trimming took 6 bases from V and 5 from J, leaving 15 bases between them. Here the CDR3 DNA reads TGCGCCAGCACCCTATATGCCGGGGATCAGCCCCAGCATTTT. Translating gives CASTLYAGDQPQHF.

The chain uses TRBV7-2 and TRBJ1-4; D gene ambiguous. The CDR3 length is 15 residues. The germline V and J ends were trimmed by 1 base and 5 bases, with 11 bases remaining between them. Germline V CDR1 and CDR2: SGHTA, FQGNSA. The CDR3 loop reads CASSLERRRNEKLFF. The CDR3 DNA is TGTGCCAGCAGCTTAGAGAGACGGCGAAATGAAAAACTGTTTTTT.

This chain joins TRBV2 and TRBJ1-5; 8 positions agree with TRBD1. The CDR3 sequence is 15 residues long. V gave up 5 bases and J gave up 1 base; unmatched junction bases: 4. Germline-derived CDR1 and CDR2 are SNHLY and FYNNEI. The CDR3 nucleotides read TGTGCCAGCAGTCCGGGACAGGCAAGCAATCAGCCCCAGCATTTT. This sequence encodes CASSPGQASNQPQHF.

The chain carries TRBV2 and TRBJ1-6; unclear D gene. The V end was cut by 7 bases, the J end by 2 bases, with 6 bases between. This CDR3 region has 13 residues. Germline V gene lookup returns CDR1 SNHLY and CDR2 FYNNEI. For the CDR3, the DNA is TGTGCCAGCATGATAACCTATAATTCACCCCTCCACTTT. Protein product: CASMITYNSPLHF. The whole variable domain, remainder taken from reference TRBV2 and TRBJ1-6, is EPEVTQTPSHQVTQMGQEVILRCVPISNHLYFYWYRQILGQKVEFLVSFYNNEISEKSEIFDDQFSVERPDGSNFTLKIRSTKLEDSAMYFCASMITYNSPLHFGNGTRLTVT.

This clone was observed a few times. The chain uses TRBV28 and TRBJ1-4; D is unresolved. V was trimmed by 2 bases and J by 8 bases, leaving 15 bases between them. CDR3 length: 15 residues. Per the germline V gene, CDR1 is MDHEN and CDR2 is SYDVKM. CDR3 coding DNA: TGTGCCAGCAGTTTAAGCCGAACGACGGGCGAAAAACTGTTTTTT. It yields the protein CASSLSRTTGEKLFF.

This chain links TRBV5-1 with TRBJ2-1; the D gene is possibly TRBD1 (6 bases). The V gene's germline CDR1 is SGHRS and CDR2 YFSETQ. Trimming left V 4 bases short and J 3 bases short, with 11 bases between. The CDR3 loop spans 14 amino acids. The CDR3 loop is CASSVRTDYNEQFF. CDR3 DNA: TGCGCCAGCAGCGTGAGGACAGACTACAATGAGCAGTTCTTC.

The chain couples TRBV30 to TRBJ1-2, with TRBD1 matching 9 bases. V was clipped by 7 bases and J by 4 bases; unmatched bases: 13. This CDR3 is 15 amino acids long. Looked up from germline, CDR1 is GTSNPN and CDR2 is SVGIG (reference sequence). The DNA for the CDR3 is TGTGCCTTGACAGGGGGTGGGTATGGGGGCTATGGCTACACCTTC. Translating it yields CALTGGGYGGYGYTF.

This clone was recorded a few times. The V and J genes are TRBV30 and TRBJ1-5; tentatively, D is TRBD1 (5 bases). V dropped 1 base and J dropped 4 bases, with 14 bases sitting between them. The CDR3 has 15 amino acids. The V gene's germline CDR1 is GTSNPN and CDR2 SVGIG (reference sequence). CDR3 nucleotide sequence: TGTGCCTGGAGTGCGGGCGGGGGATCGAATCAGCCCCAGCATTTT. It translates to CAWSAGGGSNQPQHF.

The chain couples TRBV19 to TRBJ1-1, with a tentative D call TRBD1 (5 bases). Germline values: CDR1 LNHDA, CDR2 SQIVND (reference sequence). Trimming took off 5 bases at V and 0 bases at J, with 10 bases between the two ends. This CDR3 region has 14 residues. The CDR3 reads CASSPGTVNTEAFF. As DNA, the CDR3 is TGTGCCAGTAGTCCTGGGACGGTGAACACTGAAGCTTTCTTT.

V gene TRBV7-2 combines with J gene TRBJ1-4; 9 bases are a match to TRBD1. The V segment lost 5 bases and the J segment 8 bases; nucleotides outside the gene matches: 6. The CDR3 consists of 14 residues. Per germline, CDR1 SGHTA and CDR2 FQGNSA. CDR3 loop: CASSTGQGTEKLFF. CDR3 bases: TGTGCCAGCAGCACCGGACAGGGGACGGAAAAACTGTTTTTT.

V usage is TRBV6-1 and J usage is TRBJ2-6; D is possibly TRBD2 (7 bases). V was trimmed by 2 bases and J by 2 bases, leaving 13 bases between them. CDR3 length: 17 amino acids. CDR1 is MNHNS, CDR2 SASEGT, per germline. CDR3 protein: CASSERGGGTGANVLTF. DNA for the CDR3: TGTGCCAGCAGTGAACGGGGAGGGGGTACTGGGGCCAACGTCCTGACTTTC.

V and J are TRBV10-3 and TRBJ2-2, with D tentatively TRBD2 (7 bases). Trimming stripped 10 bases from V and 2 bases from J, with 17 bases between. The CDR3 has 15 amino acids. CDR1 and CDR2 from the germline V gene are ENHRY and SYGVKD. CDR3 protein: CATKKGGGNTGELFF. In nucleotides, the CDR3 is TGTGCCACCAAAAAAGGGGGGGGCAACACCGGGGAGCTGTTTTTT.

This chain uses TRBV7-3 with TRBJ1-2; D gene unclear. Trimming stripped 5 bases from V and 7 bases from J, with 17 bases between. The CDR3 is 14 amino acids. CDR1 and CDR2 (germline): SGHTA, FQGTGA. CDR3: CASSVAGGAGGYTF. DNA for the CDR3: TGTGCCAGCAGCGTGGCGGGAGGCGCGGGTGGCTACACCTTC.

V usage is TRBV2 and J usage is TRBJ1-3, with D possibly matching TRBD1 (6 bases). V was trimmed by 6 bases and J by 4 bases, leaving 16 bases between them. This CDR3 is built from 15 residues. Germline assignment: CDR1 SNHLY and CDR2 FYNNEI. CDR3 amino acids: CASSPEWGTGNTIYF. For the CDR3, the DNA is TGTGCCAGCAGCCCTGAGTGGGGGACAGGAAACACCATATATTTT.

The chain uses TRBV7-2 and TRBJ1-1; D ambiguous. Germline V gene sequence: CDR1 SGHTA, CDR2 FQGNSA. The CDR3 has 12 residues. V was trimmed by 5 bases and J by 1 base, leaving 5 bases between them. CDR3 region: CASSVPNTEAFF. The CDR3 bases are TGTGCCAGCAGCGTCCCGAACACTGAAGCTTTCTTT.

This sequence joins TRBV30 and TRBJ2-3; 15 bases are a match to TRBD2. CDR3 length equals 16 residues. Germline V gene lookup returns CDR1 GTSNPN and CDR2 SVGIG (reference sequence). After removal of 3 bases from V and 4 bases from J, the junction contained 5 bases not matched to a gene. The DNA of the CDR3 is TGTGCCTGGAGAGCAGGACTAGCGGGGGGGTCAGATACGCAGTATTTT. It yields the protein CAWRAGLAGGSDTQYF.

The CDR3 coding sequence is TGTGCCAGCAGCTACCTCCGACACGAGCAGTACTTC. Protein sequence: CASSYLRHEQYF. The gene calls are TRBV5-6 and TRBJ2-7; D uncertain. The V gene lost 3 bases and the J gene lost 5 bases, with 9 bases spanning the gap. The CDR3 contains 12 residues. Germline CDR1 SGHDT, CDR2 YYEEEE. Variable domain in full (rest from reference TRBV5-6 and TRBJ2-7): DAGVTQSPTHLIKTRGQQVTLRCSPKSGHDTVSWYQQALGQGPQFIFQYYEEEERQRGNFPDRFSGHQFPNYSSELNVNALLLGDSALYLCASSYLRHEQYFGPGTRLTVT.

The chain employs TRBV19 and TRBJ2-5, with 10 bases matching TRBD1. Germline values: CDR1 LNHDA, CDR2 SQIVND (reference sequence). After removal of 4 bases from V and 5 bases from J, the junction contained 4 bases not matched to a gene. This CDR3 comprises 14 residues. The CDR3 DNA reads TGTGCCAGTAGTAGTTCGGGACAGGGGGAGACCCAGTACTTC. Its translation is CASSSSGQGETQYF.

This clone was counted only a few times. This chain uses TRBV30 with TRBJ2-1, with 7 bases that match TRBD2. V shed 4 bases, J shed 2 bases, and the junction held 8 bases outside the gene matches. Germline values: CDR1 GTSNPN, CDR2 SVGIG (reference sequence). The CDR3 spans 15 residues. CDR3 coding DNA: TGTGCCTGGACCCCGGAGACTAGCCCCTACAATGAGCAGTTCTTC. The encoded protein is CAWTPETSPYNEQFF. The variable domain in full, with the rest retrieved from reference TRBV30 and TRBJ2-1, is SQTIHQWPATLVQPVGSPLSLECTVEGTSNPNLYWYRQAAGRGLQLLFYSVGIGQISSEVPQNLSASRPQDRQFILSSKKLLLSDSGFYLCAWTPETSPYNEQFFGPGTRLTVL.

The chain recombines TRBV29-1 with TRBJ2-7, with 11 nucleotides matching TRBD1. The CDR3 runs to 14 residues. V lost 3 bases to trimming and J lost 4 bases; unmatched junction nucleotides: 5. Germline CDR1 SQVTM, CDR2 ANQGSEA. CDR3 sequence (DNA): TGCAGCGTTGAGATAGGACAGGGGGCTTACGAGCAGTACTTC. Translated: CSVEIGQGAYEQYF.

V is TRBV28 and J is TRBJ1-2, with D possibly being TRBD1 (5 bases). CDR1 is MDHEN, CDR2 SYDVKM, per germline. This CDR3 contains 15 residues. V lost 6 bases and J lost 5, with 19 bases in between. The CDR3 reads CASRTPAGDRYGYTF. The CDR3 region has the DNA TGTGCCAGCAGGACCCCGGCGGGGGATCGGTATGGCTACACCTTC.

The genes are TRBV18 and TRBJ1-1, with no clear D. V was trimmed by 2 bases and J by 0 bases, leaving 19 bases between them. The germline gives CDR1 KGHSH, CDR2 LQKENI. This CDR3 contains 18 residues. The CDR3 DNA is TGTGCCAGCTCACCAGTAGTGATTGAGGAAAGCATGAACACTGAAGCTTTCTTT. It specifies CASSPVVIEESMNTEAFF.

This clone was counted a few times. The chain uses TRBV25-1 and TRBJ1-2, with 7 bases matching TRBD1. The trim removed 0 bases at V and 5 bases at J, leaving 3 bases unmatched. Per germline, CDR1 MGHDK and CDR2 SYGVNS. This CDR3 has 14 residues. CDR3 DNA: TGTGCCAGCAGTGAATACGGGACAGCATATGGCTACACCTTC. Translation: CASSEYGTAYGYTF.

The rearrangement links TRBV7-3 to TRBJ2-1; 13 positions match TRBD2. V shed 6 bases and J 4 bases; nucleotides not matched to a gene: 3. The CDR3 contains 15 residues. Germline values: CDR1 SGHTA, CDR2 FQGTGA. The CDR3 reads CASSQTSGGYNEQFF. DNA for the CDR3: TGTGCCAGCAGTCAGACTAGCGGGGGGTACAATGAGCAGTTCTTC.

The chain recombines TRBV5-1 with TRBJ1-2; possible D gene TRBD1, 5 bases. Germline values: CDR1 SGHRS, CDR2 YFSETQ. The CDR3 is made up of 13 amino acids. Trimming removed 6 bases from V and 6 bases from J, with 15 bases in between. The CDR3 protein is CASTGADVNGYTF. The CDR3 DNA is TGCGCCAGCACCGGGGCAGACGTGAATGGCTACACCTTC. Full variable domain (outside the CDR3, taken from reference TRBV5-1 and TRBJ1-2): KAGVTQTPRYLIKTRGQQVTLSCSPISGHRSVSWYQQTPGQGLQFLFEYFSETQRNKGNFPGRFSGRQFSNSRSEMNVSTLELGDSALYLCASTGADVNGYTFGSGTRLTVV.